This T cell receptor (beta chain) was found in a study of post-analysis software for immune sequencing data. Turning to this clonotype: Its target is unknown.

The TCR beta cDNA libraries carried unique molecular identifiers. TCRdb reprocessed the PCR reads via MiXCR and lists one record per CDR3 protein. Counted here are about 770,000 distinct CDR3 sequences, roughly 50% occurring once; the ten biggest clones make up 4.9%. The CDR3 sequence is 15 residues long. V dropped 7 bases and J dropped 6 bases, with 24 bases sitting between them. Per the germline V gene, CDR1 is DFQATT and CDR2 is SNEGSKA (reference sequence). Whole-study results and caveats: Patients had higher frequencies than controls of roughly 5 TRBV segments, including TRBV5-6, TRBV5-1 and TRBV20-1.

This clonotype originated in a girl aged 5 to 17 with multiple sclerosis. The sample comprised blood. The chain has TRBV20-1 and TRBJ1-2; possible D gene TRBD1, 6 bases. This chain's CDR3 is CSVPPRGPLVHGYTF. CDR3 nucleotides: TGCAGTGTCCCCCCCCGGGGGCCTTTGGTCCATGGCTACACCTTC.